The T cell receptor beta chain under discussion was sequenced for a study of blood T cell repertoires in COVID-19. Study overall: Samples taken during acute and convalescent COVID-19 were collected in the United States, Italy and Spain. Sample material is recorded as cDNA or gDNA derived from T cells, B-cell-depleted T cells, or PBMCs.

V lost 4 bases to trimming and J lost 1 base; unmatched junction nucleotides: 3. Germline lookup yields CDR1 LNHDA and CDR2 SQIVND (reference sequence). The CDR3 is 15 residues long. Authors' methods: The assay estimated nucleated cells by amplifying reference gene primers. Repertoires were generated with immunoSEQ multiplex PCR, while TCRdb's copy carries only in-frame clones and drops some. D and trimming come from the DNA, and the V and J calls and clone size come from that table. This sample has about 230,000 clones; more than 65% occur once, and the top ten carry 1.4%. This chain uses TRBV19 with TRBJ2-1, with 8 nucleotides matching TRBD2. Sequenced material: peripheral blood. This sequence originates from a middle-aged woman who had recovered from COVID-19. This CDR3 is CASSSSGASYNEQFF. The CDR3 DNA follows: TGTGCCAGTAGTAGTAGCGGGGCGTCCTACAATGAGCAGTTCTTC.